The 22 T cell receptor beta chains presented below share a single source sample, sequenced in a study of T cells in Graves' hyperthyroidism and ophthalmopathy. The investigators amplified TCR beta CDR3 regions from RNA transcripts. Researchers ran a first-round RT-PCR on the TCR CDR3 using the HTBI primer set. TCRdb processed the multiplex PCR reads anew with MiXCR; each CDR3 protein has one entry. The repertoire has a few hundred thousand distinct CDR3 sequences, 15% to 18% of them found once; the top ten carry around 30%. Sequenced sample: blood. These receptors originate from a woman under 30 with Graves' hyperthyroidism that later progressed to Graves' ophthalmopathy.

This clonotype showed up many times. The CDR3 is CSARFYGRGIQETQYF. The CDR3 nucleotides are TGCAGTGCTAGATTCTACGGGAGGGGGATCCAAGAGACCCAGTACTTC. This chain links TRBV20-1 with TRBJ2-5, with 8 bases identical to TRBD2. The CDR3 contains 16 residues. The V gene's germline CDR1 is DFQATT and CDR2 SNEGSKA (reference sequence). Trimming at V came to 2 bases and at J to 1 base, leaving 9 bases not matched to a gene.

This clonotype was seen ten or more times. The chain joins TRBV6-2 or TRBV6-3 to TRBJ1-1; 7 positions match TRBD1. Germline V gene data show CDR1 as MNHEY and CDR2 as SVGEGT. The CDR3 spans 14 residues. The J segment lost 7 bases and the V segment lost 6 bases, leaving 11 bases of the junction unmatched. In DNA, the CDR3 is TGTGCCAGCAGCTCCTGGGACAGCAACCATGAAGCTTTCTTT. It encodes CASSSWDSNHEAFF.

For this clonotype: A much larger clonotype is one base distant, so this may be a read error. This rearrangement joins TRBV12-3 or TRBV12-4 to TRBJ1-3; the D is unclear. This CDR3 spans 15 amino acids. V was clipped by 6 bases and J by 6 bases, with 18 bases between them. Here the CDR3 DNA reads TGTGCCAGCAGCTTCCCCCGCGGGTCCCAAAACACCATATATTTT. It translates to CASSFPRGSQNTIYF.

The sample holds many counts of this clonotype. This chain connects TRBV3-1 to TRBJ2-5; the match to TRBD1 covers 12 bases. CDR1 and CDR2 (germline): LGHDT, YNNKEL (reference sequence). The CDR3 runs 14 residues. The V gene end was trimmed by 8 bases and the J gene end by 6 bases; junction bases not matched to a gene: 7. In DNA, the CDR3 is TGTGCCAGCGGGGGACAGGGGGCTATGAAGACCCAGTACTTC. As protein: CASGGQGAMKTQYF.

This clonotype was observed a few times. This chain links TRBV5-1 with TRBJ2-5; 9 bases are shared with TRBD2. The CDR3 spans 14 residues. The germline V gene encodes CDR1 SGHRS and CDR2 YFSETQ. The V segment lost 1 base and the J segment 9 bases; nucleotides outside the gene matches: 7. CDR3 loop: CASSLFAGGQSQYF. In DNA form, the CDR3 reads TGCGCCAGCAGCTTGTTTGCGGGAGGGCAGTCCCAGTACTTC.

This clonotype was counted only a few times. The chain employs TRBV10-3 and TRBJ1-1; 7 bases map to TRBD1. The germline CDR1 and CDR2 sequences are ENHRY and SYGVKD. V gave up 4 bases and J gave up 0 bases; unmatched junction bases: 8. There are 16 residues in the CDR3. The DNA for the CDR3 is TGTGCCATCAGTGCGCGACAGGGCTCGATGAACACTGAAGCTTTCTTT. Amino acids: CAISARQGSMNTEAFF.

This clonotype has at least ten counts. The rearrangement links TRBV20-1 to TRBJ2-7; 9 positions agree with TRBD1. Germline values: CDR1 DFQATT, CDR2 SNEGSKA (reference sequence). The V and J ends lost 6 bases and 3 bases, in that order; junction bases with no gene match: 9. This CDR3 spans 14 amino acids. Written as DNA, the CDR3 is TGCAGTGCGTCGGGACAGGGAGGGTTCTACGAGCAGTACTTC. Translated, it gives CSASGQGGFYEQYF.

This clonotype has at least ten counts. The chain is built from TRBV12-3 or TRBV12-4 and TRBJ1-1, with D tentatively TRBD1 (5 bases). This CDR3 has 14 residues. With 3 bases removed from V and 1 base from J, the gap between germline ends came to 9 bases. The CDR3 sequence is CASSFQGRNTEAFF. The CDR3 nucleotides read TGTGCCAGCAGTTTCCAGGGAAGGAACACTGAAGCTTTCTTT.

In its sample, this clonotype was seen a few times. The V gene is TRBV2, the J gene TRBJ1-2; D remains ambiguous. The germline CDR1 and CDR2 sequences are SNHLY and FYNNEI. The CDR3 is 12 amino acids. V was cut by 7 bases and J by 4 bases, with 10 bases left in between. CDR3 in DNA: TGTGCCAGCATAGAGCAGCTCTATGGCTACACCTTC. Its translation: CASIEQLYGYTF.

This clonotype turned up a few times. This chain connects TRBV30 to TRBJ1-5; 7 bases map to TRBD1. This CDR3 has 16 residues. J gave up 4 bases and V 3 bases, and 12 bases lay outside the gene matches. The germline CDR1 and CDR2 sequences are GTSNPN and SVGIG (reference sequence). CDR3 residues: CAWSAITGTANQPQHF. The CDR3, as DNA: TGTGCCTGGAGCGCCATTACCGGGACAGCAAATCAGCCCCAGCATTTT.

The rearrangement joins TRBV13 to TRBJ2-3, with TRBD2 matching over 8 bases. V shed 5 bases and J 5 bases; nucleotides not matched to a gene: 9. The CDR3 is made up of 15 amino acids. Germline loops: CDR1 PRHDT, CDR2 FYEKMQ (reference sequence). CDR3 residues: CASSLPSGFIDTQYF. The CDR3 nucleotides are TGTGCCAGCAGCCTACCTAGCGGGTTTATAGATACGCAGTATTTT.

This clonotype was seen repeatedly, ten times or more. The rearrangement joins TRBV5-5 to TRBJ2-2; no definite D call. Trimming removed 4 bases from V and 4 bases from J, with 11 bases in between. The CDR3 covers 14 residues. Germline CDR1 reads SGHKS; CDR2 reads YYEKEE (reference sequence). The CDR3: CASSPTVSTGELFF. CDR3 DNA sequence: TGTGCCAGCAGCCCGACCGTTTCCACCGGGGAGCTGTTTTTT.

CDR3 in amino acids: CASRRTGGGNGYTF. The DNA for the CDR3 is TGTGCCAGCAGACGGACAGGGGGGGGGAATGGCTACACCTTC. This chain uses TRBV6-1 with TRBJ1-2; 10 bases line up with TRBD1. The germline CDR1 and CDR2 sequences are MNHNS and SASEGT. The V segment lost 6 bases and the J segment 6 bases; nucleotides outside the gene matches: 7. This CDR3 is built from 14 residues.

The chain employs TRBV29-1 and TRBJ1-5; D is perhaps TRBD1 (6 bases). The V gene lost 6 bases and the J gene lost 4 bases, with 13 bases spanning the gap. The CDR3 sequence is 13 residues long. Germline V gene sequence: CDR1 SQVTM, CDR2 ANQGSEA. The chain's CDR3 is CSVVTGFNQPQHF. The CDR3 bases are TGCAGCGTCGTGACAGGATTTAATCAGCCCCAGCATTTT.

This clonotype was seen more than once but under ten times. J is TRBJ2-2 and V is TRBV6-1; 11 bases fit TRBD2. Germline assignment: CDR1 MNHNS and CDR2 SASEGT. This CDR3 comprises 15 residues. J was trimmed by 3 bases and V by 11 bases; bases with no gene match: 8. The CDR3 nucleotides read TGTGCCGCCAAAACTAGCGGGAGAGACACCGGGGAGCTGTTTTTT. It translates to CAAKTSGRDTGELFF.

At least ten counts were recorded for this clonotype. The chain couples TRBV4-1 to TRBJ2-7; 8 bases are a match to TRBD2. V was pared by 1 base and J by 3 bases, with 11 bases of the junction left unmatched. The CDR3 has 17 amino acids. Germline V gene data show CDR1 as MGHRA and CDR2 as YSYEKL. CDR3 protein: CASSQGSWTSTNYEQYF. As DNA, the CDR3 is TGCGCCAGCAGCCAAGGATCTTGGACTAGCACGAACTACGAGCAGTACTTC.

This clonotype was recorded many times. The chain uses TRBV20-1 and TRBJ2-7, with D perhaps matching TRBD1 or TRBD2 (6 bases each). The CDR3 spans 15 residues. The V end was cut by 0 bases, the J end by 0 bases, with 12 bases between. Germline lookup yields CDR1 DFQATT and CDR2 SNEGSKA (reference sequence). CDR3 in amino acids: CSARDGGGGSYEQYF. In DNA, the CDR3 is TGCAGTGCTAGAGATGGTGGAGGGGGCTCCTACGAGCAGTACTTC.

This clonotype has at least ten counts. The chain couples TRBV12-3 or TRBV12-4 to TRBJ2-3, with TRBD1 matching 8 bases. With V trimmed by 6 bases and J by 1 base, 6 bases remained unmatched. CDR3 length: 15 amino acids. In nucleotides, the CDR3 is TGTGCCAGCAGACTCGGACAGGGAGGCACAGATACGCAGTATTTT. The encoded protein is CASRLGQGGTDTQYF.

V gene TRBV19 combines with J gene TRBJ2-1; TRBD2 matches at 8 bases. The germline V gene encodes CDR1 LNHDA and CDR2 SQIVND (reference sequence). J lost 7 bases, V lost 5 bases, and 13 bases had no gene match. The length of the CDR3 is 16 residues. CDR3 nucleotide sequence: TGTGCCAGTAGTGCACCCCGGACTAGCAGCTCGAATGAGCAGTTCTTC. It encodes CASSAPRTSSSNEQFF. The whole variable domain, filled in from reference TRBV19 and TRBJ2-1, reads DGGITQSPKYLFRKEGQNVTLSCEQNLNHDAMYWYRQDPGQGLRLIYYSQIVNDFQKGDIAEGYSVSREKKESFPLTVTSAQKNPTAFYLCASSAPRTSSSNEQFFGPGTRLTVL.

The chain joins TRBV5-1 to TRBJ2-3, with D possibly being TRBD1 or TRBD2 (6 bases each). The CDR3 has 15 amino acids. Germline values: CDR1 SGHRS, CDR2 YFSETQ. Trimming removed 7 bases at V and 1 base at J, with 16 bases between. Here the CDR3 DNA reads TGCGCCAGCGGAGGGGGGACTGACCGCACAGATACGCAGTATTTT. Amino acids: CASGGGTDRTDTQYF.

In this sample, this clonotype turned up once. This chain uses TRBV9 with TRBJ2-7, with D perhaps matching TRBD1 (6 bases). CDR3 length: 17 amino acids. V was cut by 4 bases and J by 0 bases, with 20 bases left in between. The germline gives CDR1 SGDLS, CDR2 YYNGEE. The CDR3 reads CASSPNLGQSDSYEQYF. The DNA of the CDR3 is TGTGCCAGCAGCCCAAATTTAGGACAGTCAGACTCCTACGAGCAGTACTTC.

This clonotype has ten or more counts. The chain has TRBV20-1 and TRBJ2-1; possibly TRBD2 for D (5 bases). Germline CDR1 and CDR2: DFQATT and SNEGSKA (reference sequence). V lost 6 bases to trimming and J lost 4 bases, with 31 bases between them. The CDR3 extends over 19 amino acids. The CDR3 sequence: CSATKGGTSPLDTYNEQFF. The CDR3 nucleotides read TGCAGTGCAACGAAGGGCGGTACGTCCCCACTAGATACGTACAATGAGCAGTTCTTC.